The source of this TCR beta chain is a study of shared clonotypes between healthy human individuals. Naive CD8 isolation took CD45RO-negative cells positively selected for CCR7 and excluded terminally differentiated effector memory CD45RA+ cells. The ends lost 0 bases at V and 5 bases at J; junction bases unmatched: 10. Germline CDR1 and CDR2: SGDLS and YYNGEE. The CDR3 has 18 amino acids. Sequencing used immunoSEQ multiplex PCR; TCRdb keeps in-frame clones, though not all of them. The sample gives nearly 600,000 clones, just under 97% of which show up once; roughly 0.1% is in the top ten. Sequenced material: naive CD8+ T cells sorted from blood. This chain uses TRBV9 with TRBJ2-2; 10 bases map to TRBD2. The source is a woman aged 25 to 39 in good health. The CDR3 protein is CASSVDYKAGGPTGELFF. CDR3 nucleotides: TGTGCCAGCAGCGTAGACTACAAAGCGGGAGGGCCGACCGGGGAGCTGTTTTTT.